This section outlines one T cell receptor beta chain sequence together with its context. There is no known antigen for this receptor. The input lacks base qualities; no much larger clone sits a single base away. From its cysteine to its phenylalanine, the CDR3 spans 11 amino acids. CDR3 DNA only is kept here, 33 bases in frame from base 1. CDR1 and CDR2, looked up from the germline V gene, are MNHEY and SVGAGI. Compared with germline, V lacks 5 bases and J lacks 10 bases; bases without a gene match: 1. Collaborating institutions collected whole blood in K2EDTA tubes following their own protocols. For TCRbeta analysis, collaborators shipped samples as frozen whole blood, isolated PBMCs, or DNA extracted from either of those sample types. This entry belongs to a study of blood T cell repertoires in COVID-19 (dated by TCRdb to about 2020). As for the study more broadly: Samples from collaborators originated in the United States, Italy and Spain and spanned both the acute and convalescent phases of COVID-19. The material from the prospective study consisted of cDNA or gDNA derived from T cells, B-cell-depleted T cells, or PBMCs. Where available, HLA class I and class II types were taken from metadata supplied by the sample provider and were not determined by assay-based typing. The dataset comprised deeply sampled blood TCRbeta repertoires from subjects exposed to, actively infected with, or recovered from COVID-19. The repertoires were released in a freely available public database intended as a resource for research on the immune response to SARS-CoV-2. Sample metadata almost always included a de-identified subject ID, COVID-19 status, age in years and sex. Samples came from the ongoing ImmuneRACE study (first 160 participants) plus 1,254 subjects from 6 global collaborators.

TCRbeta CDR3 regions were amplified from genomic DNA by means of the immunoSEQ Assay, a bias-controlled multiplex PCR. Per the authors' processing: Nucleated cell counts per sample were estimated from amplification of reference gene primers within the assay. To quantify the absolute abundance of each unique TCRbeta CDR3 rearrangement, sequence reads were collapsed and filtered. For each sample, productive Simpson clonality was calculated as the square root of Simpson's diversity index over productive rearrangements. The source is immuneACCESS, and TCRdb retained only in-frame sequences with V and J called. Part of the clones is not carried over; for the studies checked, unresolved V genes explain less than half of this, and the remainder is unexplained. V and J calls and clone size follow that table, whereas D and trimming were derived from the DNA. This sample has about 60,000 clones in its table, and approximately 80% of those were observed once. Over 20% of the sample goes to the ten largest clones.

What the work shows at the level of the full study, not this receptor alone: The amount of clinical and demographic metadata varied by source and participant and was provided uncurated.

The sequence is built from TRBV6-5 and TRBJ2-1; 8 bases in the junction line up with TRBD2. The TCR originated in a man over 45 with active or convalescent COVID-19. The specimen was peripheral blood. The CDR3 region has the sequence CASSIAGEQFF. The DNA sequence follows: TGTGCCAGCAGTATAGCGGGGGAGCAGTTCTTC.